This is a list of T cell receptor beta chains from one sample in a study of T cell repertoires in cytomegalovirus infection. TCRdb re-called the reads through MiXCR, storing one row per CDR3 protein. The table records roughly 90,000 distinct CDR3 sequences, roughly a quarter of them present only once. Their antigens remain unidentified. Sequenced material: CD8+ T cells from cultured PBMCs, taken from culture after CMV antigen stimulation. The receptor source for this set is a human donor in good health (CMV status not recorded). Some clones in this sample may be carry-over from other donors' samples. Both conserved end residues are part of each CDR3. A D gene is named only where the DNA matches it firmly. Not every row has a clone size; where given, it reads once, few, many or a size class.

clone size | J gene | V gene | D gene | CDR3 protein | CDR3 DNA
NA | TRBJ1-1 | TRBV3-1 | TRBD1 | CASSQGDSEAFF | TGTGCCAGCAGCCAAGGGGACAGTGAAGCTTTCTTT
NA | TRBJ2-7 | TRBV20-1 | NA | CSANPVPYEQYF | TGCAGTGCTAACCCCGTTCCCTACGAGCAGTACTTC
NA | TRBJ2-2 | TRBV19 | TRBD1 | CASSFGTDYTGELFF | TGTGCCAGTAGTTTCGGGACAGATTACACCGGGGAGCTGTTTTTT
NA | TRBJ2-3 | TRBV18 | TRBD1 | CASSPPTGSTDTQYF | TGTGCCAGCTCACCACCGACAGGGAGCACAGATACGCAGTATTTT
NA | TRBJ1-1 | TRBV2 | TRBD1 | CASSQGQGELTEAFF | TGTGCCAGCAGTCAAGGACAGGGAGAACTAACCGAAGCTTTCTTT
NA | TRBJ1-1 | TRBV10-3 | NA | CAISEGSTEAFF | TGTGCCATCAGTGAGGGCAGCACTGAAGCTTTCTTT
few | TRBJ2-1 | TRBV6-2/TRBV6-3 | TRBD2 | CASSYSKREGRNEQFF | TGTGCCAGCAGTTACTCTAAACGGGAGGGCCGTAATGAGCAGTTCTTC
NA | TRBJ2-7 | TRBV7-6 | NA | CASSLGSSSDEQYF | TGTGCCAGCAGCTTGGGGTCCAGCTCCGACGAGCAGTACTTC
NA | TRBJ2-7 | TRBV2 | NA | CASSLIEGGKYEQYF | TGTGCCAGCAGTCTAATCGAGGGAGGCAAATACGAGCAGTACTTC
many | TRBJ2-7 | TRBV6-5 | NA | CASSYKVGPSYEQYF | TGTGCCAGCAGTTACAAGGTGGGGCCCTCCTACGAGCAGTACTTC
once | TRBJ1-4 | TRBV27 | NA | CASSTGTNEKLFF | TGTGCCAGCAGTACAGGGACTAATGAAAAACTGTTTTTT
few | TRBJ1-2 | TRBV9 | NA | CASSRRTGEGYTF | TGTGCCAGCAGTAGAAGGACTGGCGAAGGCTACACCTTC
few | TRBJ2-1 | TRBV20-1 | TRBD1 | CSGGAGGRDEQFF | TGCAGTGGGGGGGCAGGGGGCAGGGATGAGCAGTTCTTC
NA | TRBJ2-5 | TRBV19 | TRBD1 | CASSSQRDRGRETQYF | TGTGCCAGTAGTAGCCAGAGGGACAGGGGAAGAGAGACCCAGTACTTC
NA | TRBJ2-7 | TRBV7-9 | TRBD1 | CASSPPGTGGTYEQYF | TGTGCCAGCAGCCCCCCCGGGACAGGCGGAACCTACGAGCAGTACTTC
NA | TRBJ1-5 | TRBV19 | TRBD1 | CASTPRGQGLEQPQHF | TGTGCCAGTACTCCCCGGGGACAGGGGCTGGAGCAGCCCCAGCATTTT
NA | TRBJ2-2 | TRBV5-1 | TRBD2 | CASSLASGGYTGELFF | TGCGCCAGCAGCTTGGCTAGCGGGGGCTACACCGGGGAGCTGTTTTTT
NA | TRBJ2-2 | TRBV12-3/TRBV12-4 | TRBD1 | CASSWGQTGELFF | TGTGCCAGCAGTTGGGGACAGACCGGGGAGCTGTTTTTT
few | TRBJ1-1 | TRBV27 | NA | CASSLWGQSTEAFF | TGTGCCAGCAGTTTGTGGGGGCAGTCGACTGAAGCTTTCTTT
few | TRBJ2-1 | TRBV7-6 | TRBD2 | CASSLRAGLDNEQFF | TGTGCCAGCAGCCTACGTGCGGGACTAGACAATGAGCAGTTCTTC
few | TRBJ2-7 | TRBV24-1 | NA | CATSDFCPVGPYEQYF | TGTGCCACCAGTGATTTTTGTCCCGTCGGACCCTACGAGCAGTACTTC
NA | TRBJ2-1 | TRBV7-9 | NA | CASSLQLGGSNNEQFF | TGTGCCAGCAGCTTACAACTCGGAGGGTCCAACAATGAGCAGTTCTTC